The next 18 T cell receptor beta chains were all read from a single sample in a study of cytomegalovirus exposure and HLA in healthy donors. Both 60 Vbeta primers and 13 Jbeta primers went into the PCR. TCRdb's table, derived via immunoSEQ multiplex PCR, lists solely in-frame clones and lacks some. Here the sample spans some 120,000 clones, around two thirds being singletons. The sequenced sample was PBMCs. These receptors originate from a woman between 40 and 50 years old in good health and CMV-seropositive.

The chain recombines TRBV19 with TRBJ1-5; D is ambiguous. The CDR3 contains 13 residues. The V gene's germline CDR1 is LNHDA and CDR2 SQIVND (reference sequence). Trimming removed 4 bases at V and 7 bases at J, with 11 bases between. The CDR3 DNA sequence: TGTGCCAGTAGTACCCTTCAGAAACAGCCCCAGCATTTT. Translating it yields CASSTLQKQPQHF.

This clone was observed a few times. The chain is built from TRBV6-5 and TRBJ1-2, with TRBD1 matching 7 bases. The germline gives CDR1 MNHEY, CDR2 SVGAGI. J was trimmed by 2 bases and V by 6 bases; bases with no gene match: 9. This CDR3 has 15 amino acids. Here the CDR3 reads CASRPLQGMNYGYTF. The CDR3 nucleotides are TGTGCCAGCAGACCTCTACAGGGGATGAACTATGGCTACACCTTC.

This clone came up a few times. J is TRBJ1-1 and V is TRBV28; D remains ambiguous. The CDR3 length is 15 residues. Germline CDR1 reads MDHEN; CDR2 reads SYDVKM. The V end was cut by 6 bases, the J end by 1 base, with 15 bases between. The CDR3 DNA reads as TGTGCCAGCAGGCTGAGTACGAGATCGAACACTGAAGCTTTCTTT. Residues: CASRLSTRSNTEAFF.

The chain carries TRBV27 and TRBJ1-1, with 7 bases that match TRBD1. The CDR3 is made up of 14 amino acids. The germline V gene encodes CDR1 MNHEY and CDR2 SMNVEV (reference sequence). V was clipped by 5 bases and J by 4 bases; unmatched bases: 7. CDR3 region: CASSPGQVRTEAFF. The CDR3, as DNA: TGTGCCAGCAGTCCAGGACAGGTTCGCACTGAAGCTTTCTTT.

A few counts support this clone. The CDR3 DNA reads TGTGCCAGCAGCGCCCGAAACAGGGGGACTGAAGCTTTCTTT. Its translation: CASSARNRGTEAFF. The chain links TRBV9 to TRBJ1-1; 8 bases are a match to TRBD1. The germline V gene has CDR1 SGDLS and CDR2 YYNGEE. CDR3 size: 14 residues. J gave up 5 bases and V 3 bases, and 6 bases lay outside the gene matches.

This clone has just a few counts. This chain uses TRBV4-3 with TRBJ2-1, with TRBD1 matching 7 bases. CDR1 is LGHNA and CDR2 is YSLEER in the germline V gene. Germline trimming cut 0 bases from V and 6 bases from J; bases unmatched to any gene: 5. The CDR3 length is 15 residues. The CDR3 protein is CASSQDVDRVNEQFF. The CDR3, as DNA: TGCGCCAGCAGCCAAGATGTAGACAGGGTCAATGAGCAGTTCTTC.

The chain employs TRBV2 and TRBJ1-2; TRBD1 might be the D (6 bases). The CDR3 loop spans 13 amino acids. The V and J ends lost 0 bases and 13 bases respectively, with 15 bases between them. From germline, CDR1 is SNHLY and CDR2 FYNNEI. In DNA, the CDR3 is TGTGCCAGCAGTGAAGCGCTTCTGACAGGAGCCACCTTC. Encoded protein: CASSEALLTGATF. Full variable domain (remainder filled in from reference TRBV2 and TRBJ1-2): EPEVTQTPSHQVTQMGQEVILRCVPISNHLYFYWYRQILGQKVEFLVSFYNNEISEKSEIFDDQFSVERPDGSNFTLKIRSTKLEDSAMYFCASSEALLTGATFGSGTRLTVV.

V is TRBV5-1 and J is TRBJ1-4; D may be TRBD1 (6 bases). With 3 bases removed from V and 7 bases from J, the gap between germline ends came to 19 bases. Germline CDR1 is SGHRS and CDR2 is YFSETQ. The CDR3 contains 16 residues. The CDR3 DNA reads as TGCGCCAGCAGCTCGAACATCCAGGGGATAGGTGAAAAACTGTTTTTT. It encodes CASSSNIQGIGEKLFF.

The chain combines TRBV25-1 with TRBJ2-7; a weak D match, TRBD2 (5 bases). Germline V gives CDR1 MGHDK, CDR2 SYGVNS. V lost 5 bases and J lost 2, with 10 bases in between. The CDR3 spans 13 residues. The CDR3 nucleotides read TGTGCCAGCAGTCTGAGCGGAACCTACGAGCAGTACTTC. Translation: CASSLSGTYEQYF.

This clone was counted a single time. This chain links TRBV29-1 with TRBJ1-5; 9 bases fit TRBD1. Trimming took 5 bases from V and 7 from J; bases not matched to a gene: 12. Per germline, CDR1 SQVTM and CDR2 ANQGSEA. There are 15 residues in the CDR3. The CDR3 region has the DNA TGCAGCGTTCTTATACCGGGACAGGGTGGACAGCCCCAGCATTTT. This encodes CSVLIPGQGGQPQHF.

The chain joins TRBV9 to TRBJ2-1; 7 bases map to TRBD2. Losses at the gene ends were 4 bases for V and 3 bases for J; bases not matched to a gene: 7. CDR3 length: 15 residues. CDR1 and CDR2 from the germline V gene are SGDLS and YYNGEE. The CDR3: CASSSVGGGYNEQFF. Written as DNA, the CDR3 is TGTGCCAGCAGCTCGGTGGGGGGGGGCTACAATGAGCAGTTCTTC.

This clone was counted once. The chain carries TRBV2 and TRBJ1-1; D uncertain. The length of the CDR3 is 13 residues. The V gene's germline CDR1 is SNHLY and CDR2 FYNNEI. V was pared by 4 bases and J by 7 bases, with 13 bases between. CDR3 coding DNA: TGTGCCAGCAGTGCCAACCTGAGGGTTGAAGCTTTCTTT. Translation gives CASSANLRVEAFF.

V and J are TRBV4-3 and TRBJ2-3; D not certain. The ends were cut back, 0 bases at V and 7 bases at J, with 5 bases in the middle. This CDR3 spans 12 amino acids. Germline lookup yields CDR1 LGHNA and CDR2 YSLEER. The CDR3 DNA follows: TGCGCCAGCAGCCAAGATCTGTATACGCAGTATTTT. Its translation is CASSQDLYTQYF.

This sequence joins TRBV6-5 and TRBJ1-6, with D tentatively TRBD1 (5 bases). The germline V and J ends were trimmed by 6 bases and 5 bases, with 14 bases remaining between them. The CDR3 has 15 residues. Looked up from germline, CDR1 is MNHEY and CDR2 is SVGAGI. CDR3 residues: CASRPGTLDNSPLHF. CDR3 sequence (DNA): TGTGCCAGCAGACCGGGGACTTTGGATAATTCACCCCTCCACTTT.

The chain links TRBV28 to TRBJ2-3; 11 positions agree with TRBD2. This CDR3 has 18 amino acids. V was clipped by 4 bases and J by 2 bases; unmatched bases: 11. Germline-derived CDR1 and CDR2 are MDHEN and SYDVKM. The CDR3 region has the DNA TGTGCCAGCAGTTCCATCACACTAGCGGGGGCTGACACAGATACGCAGTATTTT. Translated, it gives CASSSITLAGADTDTQYF.

The chain carries TRBV4-1 and TRBJ1-4; tentative D call: TRBD1 (5 bases). The CDR3 length is 16 residues. With 1 base removed from V and 3 bases from J, the gap between germline ends came to 12 bases. Germline-derived CDR1 and CDR2 are MGHRA and YSYEKL. This CDR3 reads CASSQGSQGSNEKLFF. The CDR3 DNA follows: TGCGCCAGCAGCCAAGGATCGCAGGGATCTAATGAAAAACTGTTTTTT.

The chain recombines TRBV4-3 with TRBJ2-3; 10 bases agree with TRBD1. V lost 0 bases to trimming and J lost 6 bases; unmatched junction nucleotides: 6. Germline CDR1 LGHNA, CDR2 YSLEER. There are 16 residues in the CDR3. The CDR3 sequence: CASSQETGGDSDTQYF. CDR3 sequence (DNA): TGCGCCAGCAGCCAAGAGACAGGGGGCGATTCCGATACGCAGTATTTT.

The gene calls are TRBV7-8 and TRBJ2-1, with 8 bases matching TRBD1. Per germline, CDR1 SGHVS and CDR2 FQNEAQ. V dropped 4 bases and J dropped 0; count of bases not matched to a gene: 5. CDR3 length equals 16 residues. The CDR3 protein is CASSWTGSSSYNEQFF. CDR3 nucleotides: TGTGCCAGCAGCTGGACAGGGAGTAGCTCCTACAATGAGCAGTTCTTC.